Listed here are 6 T cell receptor beta chains from one sample, sequenced in a study of cytomegalovirus exposure and HLA in healthy donors. 13 Jbeta primers and 60 Vbeta primers were used for the PCR. Using immunoSEQ multiplex PCR, the repertoire was profiled, and TCRdb retains in-frame clones only, with some absent. This listing includes 50,000 to 70,000 clones. The sample consisted of PBMCs. The receptors originated from a woman aged 18-30 years in good health and CMV-seronegative.

The V and J genes are TRBV6-5 and TRBJ1-3, with TRBD1 identical over 7 bases. V was pared by 0 bases and J by 11 bases, with 4 bases of the junction left unmatched. The CDR3 contains 13 residues. The germline V gene encodes CDR1 MNHEY and CDR2 SVGAGI. This CDR3 is CASSYSEGAAIYF. The CDR3 DNA follows: TGTGCCAGCAGTTACTCAGAGGGGGCGGCCATATATTTT.

The CDR3 coding sequence is TGTGCCAGCAGTGGATCTAGCGGCGTTACCTACGAGCAGTACTTC. Residues: CASSGSSGVTYEQYF. J is TRBJ2-7 and V is TRBV28, with 7 bases matching TRBD2. Looked up from germline, CDR1 is MDHEN and CDR2 is SYDVKM. Unmatched junction bases numbered 9, after V lost 5 bases and J lost 2 bases. This CDR3 is built from 15 residues.

The chain is built from TRBV19 and TRBJ1-1; D remains unclear. V was trimmed by 3 bases and J by 1 base, leaving 6 bases between them. The CDR3 is made up of 13 amino acids. Germline V gene lookup returns CDR1 LNHDA and CDR2 SQIVND (reference sequence). The CDR3 reads CASSIAENTEAFF. Here the CDR3 DNA reads TGTGCCAGTAGTATCGCAGAGAACACTGAAGCTTTCTTT.

V and J are TRBV11-3 and TRBJ2-4, with 12 positions matching TRBD2. The CDR3 length is 15 residues. CDR1 is SGHNT, CDR2 YENEEA, per germline. After removal of 5 bases from V and 6 bases from J, the junction contained 5 bases not matched to a gene. The CDR3 is CASSPRTSGANIQYF. The CDR3 DNA reads as TGTGCCAGCAGCCCAAGGACTAGCGGGGCAAACATTCAGTACTTC. Drawing the rest from reference TRBV11-3 and TRBJ2-4, the complete variable domain is EAGVVQSPRYKIIEKKQPVAFWCNPISGHNTLYWYLQNLGQGPELLIRYENEEAVDDSQLPKDRFSAERLKGVDSTLKIQPAELGDSAVYLCASSPRTSGANIQYFGAGTRLSVL.

The V gene is TRBV29-1, the J gene TRBJ2-5; 7 bases agree with TRBD2. The germline V gene encodes CDR1 SQVTM and CDR2 ANQGSEA. Trimming took 3 bases from V and 4 from J; bases not matched to a gene: 8. CDR3 length: 14 amino acids. The CDR3 region is CSVDRKAGVETQYF. CDR3 nucleotides: TGCAGCGTTGATCGGAAGGCGGGGGTAGAGACCCAGTACTTC.

The genes are TRBV2 and TRBJ1-1, with D tentatively TRBD1 (5 bases). The CDR3 is made up of 13 amino acids. V lost 11 bases and J lost 1, with 14 bases in between. Germline CDR1 SNHLY, CDR2 FYNNEI. The CDR3 DNA reads as TGTGCCGGTACAGGACAACCGAACACTGAAGCTTTCTTT. Its translation is CAGTGQPNTEAFF.